The entry below describes one TCR beta chain. Its antigen is currently unknown. One end of the junction fails to match germline, which may point to a read error. As for the donors, each was a healthy bone marrow donor. This specimen belongs to a study of cytomegalovirus exposure and HLA in healthy donors. General study points: The authors confirmed in vitro that a few CMV-associated chains were specific for CMV antigens. Beyond CMV serostatus, there was no information to go on about immune exposure. There were reportedly fewer N-insertions in an Asian-associated ancestry cluster than the approximately 700-donor mean, in a later analysis.

With 60 Vbeta and 13 Jbeta primers, the PCR was carried out. Data came from immunoSEQ multiplex PCR; TCRdb stores just in-frame clones and leaves some out. The table records about 100,000 clones, 65% to 90% of them present only once. The CDR3 has 12 amino acids. CDR1 is SEHNR, CDR2 FQNEAQ, per germline (reference sequence). The rearrangement joins TRBV7-9 to TRBJ2-1; D might be TRBD1 (6 bases). This receptor was taken from a woman between 18 and 30 years old in good health and CMV-seronegative. The material sequenced was PBMCs. CDR3 bases: TGTTCCAGCAGCCTACAGGGAAATGAGCAGTTCTTC. Its protein is CSSSLQGNEQFF.